This entry lists 20 T cell receptor beta chains sequenced from one sample in a study of OX40 agonist ivuxolimab in advanced cancers. Generated by immunoSEQ multiplex PCR, the TCRdb table keeps only in-frame clones and is missing some. Seen here are about 29,000 clones, approximately 90% observed once, and the top ten hold roughly a tenth. The sequencing here drew on CD4+ or CD8+ T cells sorted from blood, taken in a trial of the OX40 agonist ivuxolimab. The source is an adult with an advanced solid tumor such as melanoma, head and neck, liver or kidney cancer.

The chain recombines TRBV9 with TRBJ2-3; D might be TRBD2 (5 bases). V shed 0 bases and J shed 0 bases, with 11 bases lying between them. Germline V gene data show CDR1 as SGDLS and CDR2 as YYNGEE. This CDR3 spans 16 amino acids. Here the CDR3 reads CASSVVWRASTDTQYF. Written as DNA, the CDR3 is TGTGCCAGCAGCGTAGTTTGGCGGGCTAGCACAGATACGCAGTATTTT.

This chain connects TRBV7-9 to TRBJ2-7; perhaps TRBD2 as D (6 bases). From germline, CDR1 is SEHNR and CDR2 FQNEAQ (reference sequence). The CDR3 extends over 12 amino acids. Trimming removed 11 bases from V and 3 bases from J, with 14 bases in between. This CDR3 reads CASGAEFYEQYF. The CDR3 DNA reads TGTGCCTCGGGAGCAGAATTCTACGAGCAGTACTTC.

This clone came up a few times. The V call is TRBV7-8, the J call TRBJ1-2; D perhaps matches TRBD1 (5 bases). The CDR3 is 14 residues long. With 5 bases removed from V and 5 bases from J, the gap between germline ends came to 15 bases. Looked up from germline, CDR1 is SGHVS and CDR2 is FQNEAQ. CDR3: CASSLISRTYGYTF. CDR3 DNA: TGTGCCAGCAGCCTGATCTCCAGGACATATGGCTACACCTTC.

The chain carries TRBV10-2 and TRBJ2-1, with 10 bases aligning to TRBD1. The CDR3 spans 15 residues. V shed 7 bases, J shed 7 bases, and the junction held 10 bases outside the gene matches. Germline V CDR1 and CDR2: WSHSY, SAAADI. CDR3 nucleotides: TGCGCCAGCACCCACCGGGACAGGGGAAGAAATGAGCAGTTCTTC. Encoded protein: CASTHRDRGRNEQFF.

J is TRBJ1-4 and V is TRBV21-1. TRBV21-1 is a recognized pseudogene. The CDR3 runs 15 residues. The CDR3, as DNA: TGTGCCAGCAGCCCCCACCGTGCAACTAATGAAAAACTGTTTTTT. This sequence encodes CASSPHRATNEKLFF.

The chain carries TRBV11-2 and TRBJ2-5; D not resolved. The ends were cut back, 4 bases at V and 2 bases at J, with 14 bases in the middle. Germline V lookup: CDR1 SGHAT, CDR2 FQNNGV. The CDR3 runs 15 residues. CDR3 region: CASSSPVIVQETQYF. CDR3 sequence (DNA): TGTGCCAGCAGCTCGCCCGTTATTGTACAAGAGACCCAGTACTTC.

The chain uses TRBV4-1 and TRBJ2-3; 12 bases are a match to TRBD2. CDR3 length: 16 residues. V lost 3 bases, J lost 0 bases, and 1 base stayed unmatched. The germline gives CDR1 MGHRA, CDR2 YSYEKL. CDR3 sequence reads: CASSHGTSGSTDTQYF. CDR3 nucleotides: TGCGCCAGCAGCCACGGGACTAGCGGGAGCACAGATACGCAGTATTTT.

V and J are TRBV6-1 and TRBJ2-7, with TRBD2 matching 9 bases. There are 14 residues in the CDR3. V dropped 3 bases and J dropped 3; count of bases not matched to a gene: 3. CDR1 is MNHNS and CDR2 is SASEGT in the germline V gene. CDR3 protein: CASSEGLAFYEQYF. The CDR3, as DNA: TGTGCCAGCAGTGAGGGACTAGCATTCTACGAGCAGTACTTC.

V gene TRBV11-2 combines with J gene TRBJ2-3; the match to TRBD2 covers 8 bases. V was clipped by 4 bases and J by 1 base; unmatched bases: 10. This CDR3 comprises 17 residues. CDR1 is SGHAT, CDR2 FQNNGV, per germline. The CDR3 here is CASSSRVAGPRTDTQYF. CDR3 nucleotides: TGTGCCAGCAGCTCTCGGGTAGCGGGACCCCGCACAGATACGCAGTATTTT.

This clone was observed once. The rearrangement uses TRBV7-9 and TRBJ2-7; D is undetermined. The CDR3 length is 15 residues. Trimming stripped 3 bases from V and 1 base from J, with 13 bases between. The V gene's germline CDR1 is SEHNR and CDR2 FQNEAQ (reference sequence). Here the CDR3 DNA reads TGTGCCAGCAGCTTTCGGGCCCAAGGGTCCTACGAGCAGTACTTC. It encodes CASSFRAQGSYEQYF. The complete variable domain, with remaining parts taken from reference TRBV7-9 and TRBJ2-7, reads DTGVSQNPRHKITKRGQNVTFRCDPISEHNRLYWYRQTLGQGPEFLTYFQNEAQLEKSRLLSDRFSAERPKGSFSTLEIQRTEQGDSAMYLCASSFRAQGSYEQYFGPGTRLTVT.

This clone was recorded once. V and J are TRBV5-6 and TRBJ2-7; D unresolved. V lost 0 bases and J 2 bases, leaving 9 bases between the germline ends. Germline CDR1 reads SGHDT; CDR2 reads YYEEEE. This CDR3 is 14 amino acids long. This CDR3 is CASSLAVRPYEQYF. The DNA for the CDR3 is TGTGCCAGCAGCTTGGCCGTCAGACCCTACGAGCAGTACTTC.

The chain recombines TRBV7-9 with TRBJ2-7; tentatively, D is TRBD1 (6 bases). With 8 bases removed from V and 0 bases from J, the gap between germline ends came to 8 bases. Germline assignment: CDR1 SEHNR and CDR2 FQNEAQ (reference sequence). This CDR3 spans 12 amino acids. CDR3 coding DNA: TGTGCCAGCGAGACAGGCTCCTACGAGCAGTACTTC. Amino acid sequence: CASETGSYEQYF.

The rearrangement uses TRBV30 and TRBJ2-5; the match to TRBD2 covers 8 bases. The V gene end was trimmed by 4 bases and the J gene end by 2 bases; junction bases not matched to a gene: 9. There are 15 residues in the CDR3. Per germline, CDR1 GTSNPN and CDR2 SVGIG (reference sequence). The CDR3 bases are TGTGCCTGGACCGGGGTAGCGGGGATTCAAGAGACCCAGTACTTC. Amino acids: CAWTGVAGIQETQYF.

The V gene is TRBV9, the J gene TRBJ2-1; TRBD2 is a possible D gene (5 bases). The germline V gene has CDR1 SGDLS and CDR2 YYNGEE. V was cut by 0 bases and J by 0 bases, with 10 bases left in between. The CDR3 length is 16 residues. The CDR3 DNA reads TGTGCCAGCAGCGTAGACGGGGTTACCTCCTACAATGAGCAGTTCTTC. The encoded protein is CASSVDGVTSYNEQFF.

The rearrangement uses TRBV19 and TRBJ1-2; D is ambiguous. V lost 11 bases and J lost 5, with 21 bases in between. This CDR3 region has 14 residues. Germline CDR1 and CDR2: LNHDA and SQIVND (reference sequence). The CDR3: CAVAGVTSRYGYTF. The CDR3 DNA follows: TGTGCCGTGGCAGGTGTGACCTCCAGATATGGCTACACCTTC.

The rearrangement uses TRBV7-4 and TRBJ1-1; possibly TRBD1 for D (5 bases). This CDR3 comprises 16 residues. CDR1 is SGHVT and CDR2 is SQSDAQ in the germline V gene. V lost 3 bases to trimming and J lost 1 base, with 15 bases between them. The CDR3 sequence is CASSFSRGGENTEAFF. Here the CDR3 DNA reads TGTGCCAGCAGCTTTTCGCGGGGCGGAGAGAACACTGAAGCTTTCTTT. The full variable domain, with the rest looked up from reference TRBV7-4 and TRBJ1-1, is GAGVSQSPRYKVAKRGRDVALRCDSISGHVTLYWYRQTLGQGSEVLTYSQSDAQRDKSGRPSGRFSAERPERSVSTLKIQRTEQGDSAVYLCASSFSRGGENTEAFFGQGTRLTVV.

J is TRBJ1-1 and V is TRBV29-1; 8 bases match TRBD1. The CDR3 contains 11 residues. The ends lost 6 bases at V and 3 bases at J; junction bases unmatched: 0. Germline V gene data show CDR1 as SQVTM and CDR2 as ANQGSEA. The CDR3 here is CSVQGDTEAFF. The CDR3 nucleotides are TGCAGCGTACAGGGGGACACTGAAGCTTTCTTT.

CDR3 nucleotide sequence: TGTGCCAGCAGTTCCGGGGCCGGCAGGGAGTATTACGAGCAGTACTTC. Encoded protein: CASSSGAGREYYEQYF. The chain employs TRBV7-6 and TRBJ2-7, with D possibly called TRBD1 or TRBD2 (5 bases each). CDR1 is SGHVS and CDR2 is FNYEAQ in the germline V gene. Trimming cost V 6 bases and J 4 bases, with 22 bases left between them. The CDR3 totals 16 residues.

The rearrangement uses TRBV27 and TRBJ1-2; D ambiguous. Germline V gene lookup returns CDR1 MNHEY and CDR2 SMNVEV (reference sequence). The V end was cut by 0 bases, the J end by 3 bases, with 8 bases between. The CDR3 contains 14 residues. The CDR3 nucleotides read TGTGCCAGCAGTTTATCGCCCCGACACTATGGCTACACCTTC. Its translation is CASSLSPRHYGYTF.

J is TRBJ2-1 and V is TRBV7-6; 11 nucleotides agree with TRBD2. The CDR3 length is 16 residues. J gave up 5 bases and V 1 base, and 4 bases lay outside the gene matches. CDR1 SGHVS and CDR2 FNYEAQ come from the germline V gene. The CDR3 DNA follows: TGTGCCAGCAGCTTAGTCGTAGCGGGGGGGGACAATGAGCAGTTCTTC. The encoded protein is CASSLVVAGGDNEQFF.